This T cell receptor (beta chain) was retrieved from a study of T cells in Graves' hyperthyroidism and ophthalmopathy. Regions amplified from RNA transcripts were the TCR beta CDR3 regions. First-round RT-PCR of the TCR CDR3 relied on the HTBI primer set. MiXCR was run by TCRdb on the multiplex PCR reads, yielding one entry per CDR3 protein. The sample gives hundreds of thousands of distinct CDR3 sequences, about 43% of which show up once; 8.2% is in the top ten. This CDR3 has 12 amino acids. Trimming left V 1 base short and J 6 bases short, with 4 bases between. Germline CDR1 SGHVS, CDR2 FQNEAQ. This clonotype occurred many times.

The chain joins TRBV7-8 to TRBJ1-5; no definite D call. Sequenced material: peripheral blood or thyroid tissue (not recorded which). This sequence was found in a woman aged 18 to 35 with Graves' hyperthyroidism. The CDR3, as DNA: TGTGCCAGCAGCTTAGGCAGTCAGCCCCAGCATTTT. This translates into CASSLGSQPQHF.